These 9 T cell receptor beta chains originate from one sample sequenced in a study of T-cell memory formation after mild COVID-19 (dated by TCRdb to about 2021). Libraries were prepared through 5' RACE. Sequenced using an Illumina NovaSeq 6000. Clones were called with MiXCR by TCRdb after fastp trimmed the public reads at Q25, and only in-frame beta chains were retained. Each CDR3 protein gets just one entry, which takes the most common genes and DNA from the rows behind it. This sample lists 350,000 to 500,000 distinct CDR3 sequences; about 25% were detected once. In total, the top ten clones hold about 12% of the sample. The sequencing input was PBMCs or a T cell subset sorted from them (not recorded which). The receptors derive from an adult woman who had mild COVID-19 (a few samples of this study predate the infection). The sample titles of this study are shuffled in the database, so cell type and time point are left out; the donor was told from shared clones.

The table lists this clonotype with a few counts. The CDR3 region has the DNA TGTGCCAGCAGTTCAGAGGACCGAAATCAGCCCCAGCATTTT. This gives the protein CASSSEDRNQPQHF. The chain joins TRBV6-5 to TRBJ1-5, with D uncertain. The CDR3 extends over 14 amino acids. Per germline, CDR1 MNHEY and CDR2 SVGAGI. Trimming shortened V by 4 bases and J by 4 bases, and 11 bases separated the two germline ends.

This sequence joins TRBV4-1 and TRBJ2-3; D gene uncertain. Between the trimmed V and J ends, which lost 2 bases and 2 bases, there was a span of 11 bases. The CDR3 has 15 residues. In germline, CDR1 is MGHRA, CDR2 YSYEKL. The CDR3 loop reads CASSQKDWDTDTQYF. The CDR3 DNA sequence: TGCGCCAGCAGCCAAAAAGACTGGGACACAGATACGCAGTATTTT.

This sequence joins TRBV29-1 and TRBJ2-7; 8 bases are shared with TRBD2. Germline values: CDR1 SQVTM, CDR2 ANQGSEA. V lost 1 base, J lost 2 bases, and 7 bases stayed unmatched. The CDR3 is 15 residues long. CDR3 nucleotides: TGCAGCGTTGAAGCCGGGACTAGTACAACCTACGAGCAGTACTTC. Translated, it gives CSVEAGTSTTYEQYF.

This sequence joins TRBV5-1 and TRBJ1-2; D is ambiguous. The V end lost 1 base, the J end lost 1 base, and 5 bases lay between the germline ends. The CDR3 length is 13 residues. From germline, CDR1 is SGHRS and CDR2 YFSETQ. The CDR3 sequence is CASSLSVNYGYTF. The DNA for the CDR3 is TGCGCCAGCAGCTTGAGCGTTAACTATGGCTACACCTTC.

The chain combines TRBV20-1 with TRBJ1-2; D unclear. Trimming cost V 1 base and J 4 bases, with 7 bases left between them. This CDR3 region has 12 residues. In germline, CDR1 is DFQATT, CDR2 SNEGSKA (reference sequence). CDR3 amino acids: CSARVVSYGYTF. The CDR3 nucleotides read TGCAGTGCTAGAGTAGTCAGCTATGGCTACACCTTC.

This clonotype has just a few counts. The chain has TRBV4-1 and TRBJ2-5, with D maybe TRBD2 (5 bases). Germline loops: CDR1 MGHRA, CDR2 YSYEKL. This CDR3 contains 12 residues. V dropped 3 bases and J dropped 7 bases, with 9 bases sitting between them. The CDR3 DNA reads TGCGCCAGCAGCCAGCCCGGAGGGACCCAGTACTTC. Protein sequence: CASSQPGGTQYF.

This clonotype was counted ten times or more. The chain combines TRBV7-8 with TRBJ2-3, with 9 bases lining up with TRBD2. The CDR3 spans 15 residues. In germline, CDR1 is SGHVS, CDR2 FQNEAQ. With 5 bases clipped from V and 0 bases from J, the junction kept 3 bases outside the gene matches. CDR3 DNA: TGTGCCAGCAGCCCAACTAGCGGGAGCACAGATACGCAGTATTTT. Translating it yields CASSPTSGSTDTQYF.

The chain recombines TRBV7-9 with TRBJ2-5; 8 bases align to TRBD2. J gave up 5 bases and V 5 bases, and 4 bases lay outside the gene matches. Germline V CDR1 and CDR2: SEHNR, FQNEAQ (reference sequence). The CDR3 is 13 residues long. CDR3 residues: CASSGAGVETQYF. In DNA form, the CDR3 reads TGTGCCAGCAGCGGAGCGGGAGTGGAGACCCAGTACTTC.

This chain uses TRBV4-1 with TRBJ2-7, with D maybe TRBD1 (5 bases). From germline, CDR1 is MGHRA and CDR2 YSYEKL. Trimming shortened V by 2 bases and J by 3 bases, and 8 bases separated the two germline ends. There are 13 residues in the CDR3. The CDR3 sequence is CASSQFRGYEQYF. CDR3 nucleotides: TGCGCCAGCAGCCAATTTAGGGGCTACGAGCAGTACTTC.